This T cell receptor (beta chain) originates from a study of blood T cell repertoires in COVID-19 (dated by TCRdb to the early 2020s). Context from the whole study: Collaborator samples came from the United States, Italy and Spain and covered acute and convalescent phases of COVID-19. The prospective study material was composed of cDNA or gDNA derived from T cells, B-cell-depleted T cells, or PBMCs. Deeply sampled blood TCRbeta repertoires from subjects exposed to, actively infected with, or recovered from COVID-19 were included in the dataset. The repertoires were released in a freely available public database intended as a resource for research on the immune response to SARS-CoV-2. The samples were drawn from the first 160 participants of the ongoing ImmuneRACE study and from 1,200 or so subjects provided by 6 global collaborators. Sample metadata almost always included a de-identified subject ID, COVID-19 status, age in years and sex. Where available, HLA class I and class II types were obtained from metadata supplied by the sample provider rather than from assay-based typing. General conclusions and limits of the study: Clinical and demographic metadata were provided uncurated, with the amount varying by source and participant.

This clone was seen a few times. Its antigen is not yet known. The record has no base qualities; no much larger clone is one base away. The immunoSEQ Assay, a bias-controlled multiplex PCR, was used to amplify TCRbeta CDR3 regions from genomic DNA. The study's processing was this. The number of nucleated cells in each sample was estimated from the amplification of reference gene primers within the assay. To quantify the absolute abundance of each unique TCRbeta CDR3 rearrangement, sequence reads were collapsed and filtered. Productive Simpson clonality was computed per sample as the square root of Simpson's diversity index over productive rearrangements. The table was pulled from immuneACCESS by TCRdb, which kept in-frame rearrangements only. Such tables lose some clones; where checked, under half of the loss comes from unresolved V genes, and the rest has no known cause. The V and J calls and the clone size are those of that table, but D and trimming were determined from the DNA. For this sample the table gives about 130,000 clones, of which 70% to 90% were detected only once. Of the sample, 3.8% falls within the top ten clones.

Between the V and J ends, shortened by 3 bases and 7 bases respectively, the junction contains 13 bases. The CDR3 runs 14 amino acids, cysteine and phenylalanine included. Only the CDR3 portion is preserved as DNA: 42 bases, with reading frame beginning at the first base. As encoded in the germline V gene, CDR1 is SGHTA while CDR2 is FQGTGA. Each collaborating institution followed its own protocols to collect whole blood in K2EDTA tubes. For TCRbeta analysis, collaborator samples were shipped as frozen whole blood, as isolated PBMCs, or as DNA extracted from either sample type. The TCR was taken from a woman in her forties or fifties with acute or convalescent COVID-19. This receptor chain uses TRBV7-3 and TRBJ1-5; TRBD1 is perhaps the D gene, given 5 matching bases. The material sequenced was peripheral blood. The CDR3 is CASSLVPGMQPQHF. The DNA sequence is TGTGCCAGCAGCTTGGTCCCAGGGATGCAGCCCCAGCATTTT.